The 12 T cell receptor beta chains below come from one sample, sequenced in a study of metastatic and nonmetastatic thyroid tumors. The entire patient cohort was treatment-naive prior to thyroid surgery. TCRdb ran MiXCR on the PCR reads. The sample includes tens of thousands of clones, approximately 20% of them seen just once. Input material: blood. The receptors stem from a female donor with papillary thyroid cancer or a benign thyroid nodule (not recorded which). Some clones in this sample may be carry-over from other donors' samples.

This clone was counted at least ten times. The genes are TRBV19 and TRBJ1-1, with D possibly TRBD1 on 6 matching bases. The CDR3 totals 16 residues. Trimming cost V 3 bases and J 2 bases, with 16 bases left between them. The germline V gene has CDR1 LNHDA and CDR2 SQIVND (reference sequence). The CDR3 is CASSISRGRGNTEAFF. DNA for the CDR3: TGTGCCAGTAGTATTTCCAGGGGACGGGGAAACACTGAAGCTTTCTTT.

The rearrangement links TRBV11-2 to TRBJ2-7; unclear D gene. Per germline, CDR1 SGHAT and CDR2 FQNNGV. The CDR3 runs to 14 residues. Trimming pared 3 bases from V and 0 bases from J, leaving 9 bases between. The CDR3 region has the DNA TGTGCCAGCAGCTTGGAAGTAAGCTCCTACGAGCAGTACTTC. Translation gives CASSLEVSSYEQYF. The whole variable domain, filled in from reference TRBV11-2 and TRBJ2-7, reads EAGVAQSPRYKIIEKRQSVAFWCNPISGHATLYWYQQILGQGPKLLIQFQNNGVVDDSQLPKDRFSAERLKGVDSTLKIQPAKLEDSAVYLCASSLEVSSYEQYFGPGTRLTVT.

This clone was detected ten times or more. The chain carries TRBV19 and TRBJ2-7, with 8 bases identical to TRBD1. Germline assignment: CDR1 LNHDA and CDR2 SQIVND (reference sequence). The CDR3 consists of 14 residues. V shed 7 bases and J 3 bases; nucleotides not matched to a gene: 8. This CDR3 reads CASKLRTGIYEQYF. CDR3 bases: TGTGCCAGTAAATTGAGGACAGGGATCTACGAGCAGTACTTC. Variable domain in full (rest from reference TRBV19 and TRBJ2-7): DGGITQSPKYLFRKEGQNVTLSCEQNLNHDAMYWYRQDPGQGLRLIYYSQIVNDFQKGDIAEGYSVSREKKESFPLTVTSAQKNPTAFYLCASKLRTGIYEQYFGPGTRLTVT.

This clone is medium-sized by share. The chain is built from TRBV27 and TRBJ1-2; 10 bases fit TRBD1. Germline V CDR1 and CDR2: MNHEY, SMNVEV (reference sequence). This CDR3 comprises 15 residues. The J segment lost 6 bases and the V segment lost 5 bases, leaving 9 bases of the junction unmatched. Written as DNA, the CDR3 is TGTGCCAGCAGTCCAACCCCCGGGACAGGGGATGGCTACACCTTC. Encoded protein: CASSPTPGTGDGYTF.

This clone occurred many times. This chain uses TRBV3-1 with TRBJ2-3; 10 bases map to TRBD2. V shed 4 bases and J 3 bases; nucleotides not matched to a gene: 7. The V gene's germline CDR1 is LGHDT and CDR2 YNNKEL (reference sequence). The CDR3 covers 16 residues. The CDR3 here is CASSPRTSGETDTQYF. The CDR3 DNA reads as TGTGCCAGCAGCCCTCGCACTAGCGGGGAGACAGATACGCAGTATTTT.

By frequency in the sample, this clone is medium-sized (0.01 to 0.1%). The chain joins TRBV6-1 to TRBJ2-7; D is possibly TRBD2 (6 bases). CDR3 length equals 15 residues. CDR1 is MNHNS, CDR2 SASEGT, per germline. The germline V and J ends were trimmed by 1 base and 2 bases, with 12 bases remaining between them. The CDR3 DNA reads TGTGCCAGCAGTGAAGTAGTCGGGGAGGCCTACGAGCAGTACTTC. The encoded protein is CASSEVVGEAYEQYF.

This clone has a count of ten or more. This chain joins TRBV12-3 or TRBV12-4 and TRBJ1-5; D is uncertain. Deletions cut 3 bases from V and 8 bases from J, with 11 bases between. The length of the CDR3 is 13 residues. The CDR3 here is CASSFRGMEPQHF. Here the CDR3 DNA reads TGTGCCAGCAGTTTCCGAGGGATGGAGCCCCAGCATTTT.

Comment on this clone: A read error may account for a junction end that differs from germline. This chain connects TRBV5-1 to TRBJ1-2; the D gene is possibly TRBD1 (5 bases). Per germline, CDR1 SGHRS and CDR2 YFSETQ. The CDR3 contains 12 residues. The CDR3 region has the DNA TGCTCCAGCAGCCCCGCCGGGCGGGGCTCCACCTTC. Translating it yields CSSSPAGRGSTF.

This clone has just one count. J is TRBJ1-6 and V is TRBV20-1, with a weak D call TRBD1 (6 bases). From germline, CDR1 is DFQATT and CDR2 SNEGSKA (reference sequence). Trimming shortened V by 5 bases and J by 9 bases, and 20 bases separated the two germline ends. There are 15 residues in the CDR3. The CDR3 loop is CSASALGTSRSPLHF. Written as DNA, the CDR3 is TGCAGTGCTTCCGCCCTTGGGACATCTCGTTCACCCCTCCACTTT.

This clone is labeled medium-sized. J is TRBJ1-2 and V is TRBV6-1, with 12 bases lining up with TRBD1. The CDR3 consists of 14 residues. The J segment lost 8 bases and the V segment lost 5 bases, leaving 6 bases of the junction unmatched. Germline V gene data show CDR1 as MNHNS and CDR2 as SASEGT. The CDR3 protein is CASSLGQGARGYTF. The DNA of the CDR3 is TGTGCCAGCAGTTTGGGACAGGGGGCGAGGGGCTACACCTTC.

This clone is medium-sized (0.01 to 0.1%). The chain recombines TRBV12-3 or TRBV12-4 with TRBJ2-2, with D perhaps TRBD2 (5 bases). V was clipped by 5 bases and J by 4 bases, with 11 bases between them. CDR3 length: 14 amino acids. The CDR3 DNA follows: TGTGCCAGCAGTAGCTCCCGGGGCACCGGGGAGCTGTTTTTT. Translation gives CASSSSRGTGELFF.

This clone was found many times. This chain joins TRBV5-7 and TRBJ2-7, with 8 bases matching TRBD1. TRBV5-7 is flagged as an ORF with uncertain function. The CDR3 extends over 15 amino acids. V trimming: 4 bases; J trimming: 5 bases; junction bases outside the gene matches: 11. The CDR3: CASSPTRTGNHEQYF. In DNA form, the CDR3 reads TGTGCCAGCAGCCCAACCCGGACAGGGAACCACGAGCAGTACTTC.